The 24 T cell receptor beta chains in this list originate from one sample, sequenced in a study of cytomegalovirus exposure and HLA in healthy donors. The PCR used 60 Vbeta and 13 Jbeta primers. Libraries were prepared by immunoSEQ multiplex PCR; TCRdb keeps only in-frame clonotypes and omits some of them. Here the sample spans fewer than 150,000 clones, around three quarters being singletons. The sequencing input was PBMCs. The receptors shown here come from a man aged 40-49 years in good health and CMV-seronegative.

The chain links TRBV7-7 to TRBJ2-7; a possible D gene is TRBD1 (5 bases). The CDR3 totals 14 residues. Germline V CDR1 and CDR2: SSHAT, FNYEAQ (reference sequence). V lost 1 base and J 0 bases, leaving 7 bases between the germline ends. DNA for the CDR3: TGTGCCAGCAGCTTAGACAGGACCTCCTACGAGCAGTACTTC. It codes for CASSLDRTSYEQYF.

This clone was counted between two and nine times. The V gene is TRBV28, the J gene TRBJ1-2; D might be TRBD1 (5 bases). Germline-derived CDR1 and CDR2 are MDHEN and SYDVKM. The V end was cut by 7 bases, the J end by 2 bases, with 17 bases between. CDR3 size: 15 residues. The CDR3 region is CASTRIDRVNYGYTF. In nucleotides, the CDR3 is TGTGCCAGCACCCGGATAGACAGAGTAAACTATGGCTACACCTTC.

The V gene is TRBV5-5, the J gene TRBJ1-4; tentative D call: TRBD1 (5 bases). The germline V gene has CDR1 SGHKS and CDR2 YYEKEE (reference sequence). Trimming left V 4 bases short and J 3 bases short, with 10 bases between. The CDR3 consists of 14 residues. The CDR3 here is CASSRTLSNEKLFF. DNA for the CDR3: TGTGCCAGCAGCCGGACACTGTCTAATGAAAAACTGTTTTTT.

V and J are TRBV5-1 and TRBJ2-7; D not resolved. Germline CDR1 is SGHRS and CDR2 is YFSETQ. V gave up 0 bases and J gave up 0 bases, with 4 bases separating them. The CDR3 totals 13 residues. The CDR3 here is CASSLDNSYEQYF. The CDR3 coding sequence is TGCGCCAGCAGCTTGGACAACTCCTACGAGCAGTACTTC.

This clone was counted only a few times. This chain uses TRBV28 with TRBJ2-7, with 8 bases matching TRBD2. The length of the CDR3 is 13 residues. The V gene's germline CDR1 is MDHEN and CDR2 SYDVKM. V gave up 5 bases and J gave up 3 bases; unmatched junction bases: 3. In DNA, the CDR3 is TGTGCCAGCAGTAGAGCGGGAGTCTACGAGCAGTACTTC. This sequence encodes CASSRAGVYEQYF.

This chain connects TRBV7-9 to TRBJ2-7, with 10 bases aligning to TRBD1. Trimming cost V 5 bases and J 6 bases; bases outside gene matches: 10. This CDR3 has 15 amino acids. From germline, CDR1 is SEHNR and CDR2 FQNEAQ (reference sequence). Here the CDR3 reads CASSPRRQGATEQYF. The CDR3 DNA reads TGTGCCAGCAGCCCAAGGCGACAGGGGGCAACCGAGCAGTACTTC.

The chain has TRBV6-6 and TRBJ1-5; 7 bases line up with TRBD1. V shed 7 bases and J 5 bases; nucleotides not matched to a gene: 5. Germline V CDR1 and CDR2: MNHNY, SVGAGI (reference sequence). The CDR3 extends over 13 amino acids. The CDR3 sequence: CASKQGQDQPQHF. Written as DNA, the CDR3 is TGTGCCAGCAAACAGGGGCAAGATCAGCCCCAGCATTTT.

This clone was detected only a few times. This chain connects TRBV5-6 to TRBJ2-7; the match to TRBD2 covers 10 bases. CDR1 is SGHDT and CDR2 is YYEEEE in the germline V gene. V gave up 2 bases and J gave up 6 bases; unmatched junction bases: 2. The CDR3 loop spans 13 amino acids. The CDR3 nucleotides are TGTGCCAGCAGCTTAGCGGGAGGGCGCGAGCAGTACTTC. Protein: CASSLAGGREQYF.

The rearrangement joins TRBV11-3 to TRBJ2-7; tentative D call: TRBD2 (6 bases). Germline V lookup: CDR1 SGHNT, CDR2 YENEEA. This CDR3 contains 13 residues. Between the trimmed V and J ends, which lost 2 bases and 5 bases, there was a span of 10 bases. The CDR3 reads CASSLWGVNEQYF. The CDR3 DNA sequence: TGTGCCAGCAGCTTATGGGGGGTGAACGAGCAGTACTTC.

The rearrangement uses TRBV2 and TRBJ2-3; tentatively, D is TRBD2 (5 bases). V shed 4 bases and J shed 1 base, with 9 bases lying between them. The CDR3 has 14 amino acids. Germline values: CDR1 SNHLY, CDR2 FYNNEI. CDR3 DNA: TGTGCCAGCAGTGGCACCGGGGGCACAGATACGCAGTATTTT. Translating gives CASSGTGGTDTQYF.

This CDR3 is CASSIRQGAATEAFF. CDR3 coding DNA: TGTGCCAGCAGTATCAGACAGGGGGCGGCCACTGAAGCTTTCTTT. The V gene is TRBV27, the J gene TRBJ1-1; TRBD1 matches at 10 bases. The CDR3 extends over 15 amino acids. V dropped 5 bases and J dropped 4; count of bases not matched to a gene: 7. Germline lookup yields CDR1 MNHEY and CDR2 SMNVEV (reference sequence).

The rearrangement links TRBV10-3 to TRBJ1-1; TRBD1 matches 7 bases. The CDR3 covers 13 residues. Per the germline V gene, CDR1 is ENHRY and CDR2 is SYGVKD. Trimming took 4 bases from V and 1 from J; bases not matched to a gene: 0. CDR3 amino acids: CAISGTGNTEAFF. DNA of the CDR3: TGTGCCATCAGTGGGACAGGGAACACTGAAGCTTTCTTT.

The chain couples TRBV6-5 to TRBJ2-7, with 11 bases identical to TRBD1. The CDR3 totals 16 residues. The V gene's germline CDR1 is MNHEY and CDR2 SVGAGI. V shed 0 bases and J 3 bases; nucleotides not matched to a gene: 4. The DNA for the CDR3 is TGTGCCAGCAGTTACTCTGGGACAGGGGGTGACTACGAGCAGTACTTC. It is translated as CASSYSGTGGDYEQYF.

This CDR3 is CSVEGTGGSSYEQYF. Here the CDR3 DNA reads TGCAGCGTTGAAGGGACAGGGGGCAGCTCCTACGAGCAGTACTTC. The V call is TRBV29-1, the J call TRBJ2-7, with 11 bases that match TRBD1. The V and J ends lost 1 base and 0 bases, in that order; junction bases with no gene match: 2. Germline CDR1 reads SQVTM; CDR2 reads ANQGSEA. The CDR3 covers 15 residues.

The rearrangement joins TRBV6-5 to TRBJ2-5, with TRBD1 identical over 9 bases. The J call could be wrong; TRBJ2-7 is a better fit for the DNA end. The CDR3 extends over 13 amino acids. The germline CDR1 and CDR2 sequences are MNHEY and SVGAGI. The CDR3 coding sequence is TGTGCCATATCTCGGACAGGGGAGCACGAGCAGTACTTC. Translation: CAISRTGEHEQYF.

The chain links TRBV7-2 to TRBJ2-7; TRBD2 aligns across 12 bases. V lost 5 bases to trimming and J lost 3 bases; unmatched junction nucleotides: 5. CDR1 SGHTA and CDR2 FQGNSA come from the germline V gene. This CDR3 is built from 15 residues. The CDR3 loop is CASSALAGGYYEQYF. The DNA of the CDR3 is TGTGCCAGCAGCGCGCTAGCGGGGGGGTACTACGAGCAGTACTTC.

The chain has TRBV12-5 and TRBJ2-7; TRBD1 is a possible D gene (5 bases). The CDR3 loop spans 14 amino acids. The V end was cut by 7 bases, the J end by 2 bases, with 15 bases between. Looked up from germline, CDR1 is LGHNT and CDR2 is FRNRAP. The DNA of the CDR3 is TGTGCTAGTGCCGCCAGGGCGGAAGCCTACGAGCAGTACTTC. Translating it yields CASAARAEAYEQYF.

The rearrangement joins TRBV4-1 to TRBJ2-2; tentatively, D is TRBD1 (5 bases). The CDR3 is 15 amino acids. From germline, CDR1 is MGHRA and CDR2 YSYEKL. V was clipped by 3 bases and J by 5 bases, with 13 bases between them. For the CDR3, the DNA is TGCGCCAGCAGCCACCGGGCAGGGCAAACCGGGGAGCTGTTTTTT. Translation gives CASSHRAGQTGELFF.

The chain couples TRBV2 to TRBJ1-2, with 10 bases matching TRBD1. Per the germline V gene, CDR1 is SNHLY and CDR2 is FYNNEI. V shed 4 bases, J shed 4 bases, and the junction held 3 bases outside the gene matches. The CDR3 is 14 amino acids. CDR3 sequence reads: CASSGQGAIYGYTF. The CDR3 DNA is TGTGCCAGCAGTGGACAGGGGGCCATCTATGGCTACACCTTC.

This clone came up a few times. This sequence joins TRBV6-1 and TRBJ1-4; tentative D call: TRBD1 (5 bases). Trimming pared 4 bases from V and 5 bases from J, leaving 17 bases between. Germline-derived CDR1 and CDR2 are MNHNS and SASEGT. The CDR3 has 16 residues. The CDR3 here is CASSVWGRWTNEKLFF. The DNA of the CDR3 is TGTGCCAGCAGTGTTTGGGGGAGGTGGACCAATGAAAAACTGTTTTTT.

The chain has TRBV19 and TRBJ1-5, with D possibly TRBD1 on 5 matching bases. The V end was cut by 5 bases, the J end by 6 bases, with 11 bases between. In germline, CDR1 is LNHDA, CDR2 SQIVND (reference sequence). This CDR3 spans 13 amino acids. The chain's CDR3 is CASSQGRGQPQHF. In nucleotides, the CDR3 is TGTGCCAGTAGTCAGGGCCGAGGTCAGCCCCAGCATTTT.

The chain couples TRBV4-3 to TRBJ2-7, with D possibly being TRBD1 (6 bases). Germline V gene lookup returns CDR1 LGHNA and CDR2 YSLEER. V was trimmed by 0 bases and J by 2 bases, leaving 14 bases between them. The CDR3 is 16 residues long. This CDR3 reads CASSQENRVPAYEQYF. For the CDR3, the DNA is TGCGCCAGCAGCCAAGAGAACAGGGTTCCAGCCTACGAGCAGTACTTC.

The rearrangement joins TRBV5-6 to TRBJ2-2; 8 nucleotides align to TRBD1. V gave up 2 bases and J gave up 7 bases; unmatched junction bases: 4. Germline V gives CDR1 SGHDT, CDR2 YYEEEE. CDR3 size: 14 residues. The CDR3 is CASSFGTGNGELFF. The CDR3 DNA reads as TGTGCCAGCAGCTTCGGGACAGGTAACGGGGAGCTGTTTTTT.

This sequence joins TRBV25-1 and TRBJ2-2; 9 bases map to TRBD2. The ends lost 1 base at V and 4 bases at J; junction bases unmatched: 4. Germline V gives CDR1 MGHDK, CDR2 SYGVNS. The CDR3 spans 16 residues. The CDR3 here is CASSELGLARTGELFF. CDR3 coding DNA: TGTGCCAGCAGTGAATTGGGACTAGCCCGCACCGGGGAGCTGTTTTTT. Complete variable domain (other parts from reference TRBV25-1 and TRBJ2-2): EADIYQTPRYLVIGTGKKITLECSQTMGHDKMYWYQQDPGMELHLIHYSYGVNSTEKGDLSSESTVSRIRTEHFPLTLESARPSHTSQYLCASSELGLARTGELFFGEGSRLTVL.